This T cell receptor (beta chain) emerged from a study of CD8 T cells in ankylosing spondylitis. Notes on the study in general: Made up of under ten highly homologous variants, a TCR beta motif appeared characteristic of ankylosing spondylitis blood.

Germline-derived CDR1 and CDR2 are LGHDT and YNNKEL (reference sequence). The CDR3 loop spans 13 amino acids. The ends were cut back, 0 bases at V and 3 bases at J, with 6 bases in the middle. Libraries of TCR beta came from quantitative 5'-RACE with molecular barcodes. A single record per CDR3 protein comes from TCRdb applying MiXCR to the 5' RACE reads. Counted here are some 220,000 distinct CDR3 sequences, approximately 10% occurring once; the ten biggest clones make up less than 3%. This clonotype was seen a handful of times. Antigen unknown. The sequence was collected from a male donor with ankylosing spondylitis or in good health (not recorded which). The genes are TRBV3-1 and TRBJ2-7; D call uncertain. What was sequenced was blood, either unsorted or a sorted T cell fraction (not recorded which). The chain's CDR3 is CASSQEANYEQYF. The CDR3 DNA is TGTGCCAGCAGCCAAGAGGCCAACTACGAGCAGTACTTC.